This T cell receptor (beta chain) originates from a study of T cells in Graves' hyperthyroidism and ophthalmopathy. About this clonotype itself: Antigen unknown.

Study-wide results and caveats: Onset of ophthalmopathy came a median about 6.5 months after the model predicted it.

TCR beta CDR3 regions were amplified from RNA transcripts. The HTBI primer set was used in a first-round RT-PCR of the TCR CDR3. TCRdb used MiXCR to reprocess the multiplex PCR reads, holding one entry per CDR3 protein. This table holds roughly 570,000 distinct CDR3 sequences, around 14% found once. The junction had 2 bases not matched to a gene; V was cut back by 0 bases and J by 3 bases. Germline V gives CDR1 SGHRS, CDR2 YFSETQ. The CDR3 covers 16 residues. The receptor comes from a woman aged 25 to 39 with Graves' hyperthyroidism. The chain combines TRBV5-1 with TRBJ2-6; 8 bases align to TRBD2. The material sequenced was blood. The CDR3 nucleotides read TGCGCCAGCAGCTTGGAAGCGGGAGTTGGGGCCAACGTCCTGACTTTC. Its translation: CASSLEAGVGANVLTF.